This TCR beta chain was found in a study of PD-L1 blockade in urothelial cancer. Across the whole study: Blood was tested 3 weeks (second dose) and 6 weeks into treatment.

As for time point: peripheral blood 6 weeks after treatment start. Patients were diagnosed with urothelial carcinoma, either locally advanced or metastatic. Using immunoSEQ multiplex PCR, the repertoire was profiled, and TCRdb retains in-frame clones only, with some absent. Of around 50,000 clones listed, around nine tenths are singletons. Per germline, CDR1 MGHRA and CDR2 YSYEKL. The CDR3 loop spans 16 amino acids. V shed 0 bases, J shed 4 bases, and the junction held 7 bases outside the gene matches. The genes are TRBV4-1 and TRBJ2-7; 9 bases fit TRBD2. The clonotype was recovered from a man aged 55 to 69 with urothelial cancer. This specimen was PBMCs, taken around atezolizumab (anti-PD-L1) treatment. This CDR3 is CASSQDPRGRGYEQYF. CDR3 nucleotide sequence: TGCGCCAGCAGCCAAGATCCCCGCGGGAGGGGGTACGAGCAGTACTTC.